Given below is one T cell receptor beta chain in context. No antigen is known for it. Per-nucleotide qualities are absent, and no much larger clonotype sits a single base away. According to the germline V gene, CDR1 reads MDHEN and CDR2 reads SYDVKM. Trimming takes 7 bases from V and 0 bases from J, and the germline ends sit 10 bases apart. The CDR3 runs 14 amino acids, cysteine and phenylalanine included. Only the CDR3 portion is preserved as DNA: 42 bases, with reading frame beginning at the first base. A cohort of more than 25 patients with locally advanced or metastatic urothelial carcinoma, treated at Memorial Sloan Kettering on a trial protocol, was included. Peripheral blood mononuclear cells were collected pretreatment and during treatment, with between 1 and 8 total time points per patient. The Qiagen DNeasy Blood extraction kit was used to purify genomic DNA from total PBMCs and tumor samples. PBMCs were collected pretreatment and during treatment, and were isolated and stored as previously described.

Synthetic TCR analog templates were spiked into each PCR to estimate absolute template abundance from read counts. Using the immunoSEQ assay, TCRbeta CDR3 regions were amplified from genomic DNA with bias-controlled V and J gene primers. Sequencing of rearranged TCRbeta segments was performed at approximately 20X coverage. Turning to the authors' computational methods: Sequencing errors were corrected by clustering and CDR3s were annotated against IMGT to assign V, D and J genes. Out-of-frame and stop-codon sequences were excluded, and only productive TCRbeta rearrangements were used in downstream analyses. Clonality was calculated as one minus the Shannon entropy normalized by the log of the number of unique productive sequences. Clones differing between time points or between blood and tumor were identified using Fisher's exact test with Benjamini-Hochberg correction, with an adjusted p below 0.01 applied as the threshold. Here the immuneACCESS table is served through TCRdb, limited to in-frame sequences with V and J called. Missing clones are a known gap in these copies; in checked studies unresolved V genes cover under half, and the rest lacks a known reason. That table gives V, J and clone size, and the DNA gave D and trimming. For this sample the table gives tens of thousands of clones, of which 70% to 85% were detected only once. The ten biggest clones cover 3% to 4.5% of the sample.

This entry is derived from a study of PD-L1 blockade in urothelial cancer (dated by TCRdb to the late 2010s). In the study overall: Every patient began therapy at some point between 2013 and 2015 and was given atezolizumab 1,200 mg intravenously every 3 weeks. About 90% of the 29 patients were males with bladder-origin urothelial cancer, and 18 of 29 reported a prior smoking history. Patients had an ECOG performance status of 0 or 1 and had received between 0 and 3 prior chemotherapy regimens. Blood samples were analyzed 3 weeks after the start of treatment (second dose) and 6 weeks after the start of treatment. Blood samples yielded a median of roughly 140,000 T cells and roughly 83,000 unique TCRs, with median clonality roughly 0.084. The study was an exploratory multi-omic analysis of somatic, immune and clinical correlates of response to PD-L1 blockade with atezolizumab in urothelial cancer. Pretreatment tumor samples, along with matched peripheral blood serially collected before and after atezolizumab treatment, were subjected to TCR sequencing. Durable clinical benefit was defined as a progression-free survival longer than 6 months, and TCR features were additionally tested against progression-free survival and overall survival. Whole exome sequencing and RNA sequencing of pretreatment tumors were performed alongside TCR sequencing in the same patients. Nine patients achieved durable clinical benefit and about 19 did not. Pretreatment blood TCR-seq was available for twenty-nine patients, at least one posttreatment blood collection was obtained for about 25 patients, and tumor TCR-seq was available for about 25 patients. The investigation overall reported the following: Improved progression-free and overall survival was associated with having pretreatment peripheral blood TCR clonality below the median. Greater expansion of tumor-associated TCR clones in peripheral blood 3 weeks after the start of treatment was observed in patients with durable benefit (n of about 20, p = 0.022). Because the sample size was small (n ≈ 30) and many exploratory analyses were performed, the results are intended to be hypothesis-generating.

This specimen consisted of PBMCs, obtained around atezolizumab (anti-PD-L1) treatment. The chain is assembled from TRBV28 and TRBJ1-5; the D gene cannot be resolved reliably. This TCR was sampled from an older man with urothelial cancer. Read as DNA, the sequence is TGTGCCAGCACCCCGGGGAATAGCAATCAGCCCCAGCATTTT. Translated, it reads CASTPGNSNQPQHF.